This entry features one TCR beta chain sequence. The clone's antigen remains unknown. There are no base qualities to consult, and no much larger clone falls within one base. This sample stems from a study of blood T cell repertoires in COVID-19 (dated by TCRdb to the early 2020s). About the full investigation: Collaborator samples came from the United States, Italy and Spain and covered acute and convalescent phases of COVID-19. Nearly every sample came with metadata listing a de-identified subject ID, COVID-19 status, age in years and sex. Samples came from the ongoing ImmuneRACE study (first 160 participants) plus 1,254 subjects from 6 global collaborators. The material from the prospective study consisted of cDNA or gDNA derived from T cells, B-cell-depleted T cells, or PBMCs. Where available, HLA class I and class II types were taken from metadata supplied by the sample provider and were not determined by assay-based typing. Subjects who had been exposed to COVID-19, were actively infected with it, or had recovered from it provided the deeply sampled blood TCRbeta repertoires that made up the dataset. A freely available public database, intended as a resource for researchers studying the immune response to SARS-CoV-2, is where the repertoires were released. Study-wide findings and limitations: The quantity of clinical and demographic metadata differed by source and by participant and was supplied without curation.

Each collaborating institution followed its own protocols to collect whole blood in K2EDTA tubes. Collaborator samples were shipped for TCRbeta analysis as frozen whole blood, isolated PBMCs, or DNA extracted from either sample type. TCRbeta CDR3 regions were amplified from genomic DNA by means of the immunoSEQ Assay, a bias-controlled multiplex PCR. The authors' analysis ran thus. The number of nucleated cells in each sample was estimated from the amplification of reference gene primers within the assay. To quantify the absolute abundance of each unique TCRbeta CDR3 rearrangement, sequence reads were collapsed and filtered. For each sample, productive Simpson clonality was calculated as the square root of Simpson's diversity index across productive rearrangements. The table was pulled from immuneACCESS by TCRdb, which kept in-frame rearrangements only. Such tables lose some clones; where checked, under half of the loss comes from unresolved V genes, and the rest has no known cause. V and J calls and clone size follow that table, whereas D and trimming were derived from the DNA. This sample lists 70,000 to 90,000 clones; roughly 84% were detected once. Around 10% of the sample is in the top ten clones.

The sample was peripheral blood. The receptor's source is a man between 70 and 80 years old with acute or convalescent COVID-19.

The DNA is TGTGCCAGCAGCCCAAACAGGGGGCGCAACGAGCAGTACTTC. Translated, it reads CASSPNRGRNEQYF. This chain joins TRBV3-1 (or the pseudogene TRBV3-2) to TRBJ2-7, and 9 junctional nucleotides match TRBD1. There are 14 amino acids in the CDR3, from cysteine to phenylalanine inclusive. Only the CDR3 DNA is retained, 42 bases long and in frame from the first base. CDR1 and CDR2 are read off the germline V gene (reference sequence) as LGHDT and YNNKEL. V is cut back by 4 bases and J by 5 bases, with 6 bases in the junction unmatched.